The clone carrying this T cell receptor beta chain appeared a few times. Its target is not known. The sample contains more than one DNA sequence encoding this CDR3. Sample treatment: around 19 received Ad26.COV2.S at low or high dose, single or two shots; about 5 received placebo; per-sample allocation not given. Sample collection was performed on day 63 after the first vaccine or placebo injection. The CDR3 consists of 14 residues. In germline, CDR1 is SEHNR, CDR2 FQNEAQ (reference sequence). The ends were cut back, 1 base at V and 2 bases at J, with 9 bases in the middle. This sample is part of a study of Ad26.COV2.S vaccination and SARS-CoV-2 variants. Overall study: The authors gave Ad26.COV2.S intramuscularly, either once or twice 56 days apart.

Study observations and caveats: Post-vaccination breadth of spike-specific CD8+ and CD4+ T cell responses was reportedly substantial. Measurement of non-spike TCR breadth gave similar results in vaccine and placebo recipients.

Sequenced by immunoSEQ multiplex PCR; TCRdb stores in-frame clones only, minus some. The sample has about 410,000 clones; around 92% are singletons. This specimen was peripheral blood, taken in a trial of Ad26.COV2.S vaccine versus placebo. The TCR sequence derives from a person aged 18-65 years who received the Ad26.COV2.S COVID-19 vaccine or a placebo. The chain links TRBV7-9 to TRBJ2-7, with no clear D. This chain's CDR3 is CASSLGTVTYEQYF. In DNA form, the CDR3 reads TGTGCCAGCAGCTTAGGGACCGTGACCTACGAGCAGTACTTC.